These T cell receptor beta chains were read from a single sample in a study of T-cell memory formation after mild COVID-19. TCRdb analysed the 5' RACE reads with MiXCR anew, one entry per CDR3 protein. The profile covers approximately 82,000 distinct CDR3 sequences, with roughly 12% appearing a single time and around 41% taken by the ten largest. The sample comprised PBMCs or a T cell subset sorted from them (not recorded which). These receptors all come from a man younger than 35 who had mild COVID-19 (a few samples of this study predate the infection). Cell type and time point are not known. CDR3s include the opening cysteine and the closing phenylalanine or tryptophan. D genes are given only for firm matches. Clone size, where shown, is once, few, many, or a class for clones that have expanded.

TRBD1	-	TRBV7-9	TRBJ1-4	TGTGCCAGCAGCTCTGGGACAGCCACTCCAACTAATGAAAAACTGTTTTTT	CASSSGTATPTNEKLFF
TRBD1	few	TRBV3-1	TRBJ1-6	TGTGCCAGCAGCCGAGACAGGGGGCGATCCTATAATTCACCCCTCCACTTT	CASSRDRGRSYNSPLHF
-	many	TRBV9	TRBJ2-2	TGTGCCAGCAGCGTAGGACGGCGAACCGGGGAGCTGTTTTTT	CASSVGRRTGELFF
TRBD2	once	TRBV12-3/TRBV12-4	TRBJ2-1	TGTGCCAGCGGGGCGGGGGGACGGAATGAGCAGTTCTTC	CASGAGGRNEQFF
-	-	TRBV15	TRBJ2-1	TGTGCCACCAGCTCAAGCCCGGGGGAGCAGTTCTTC	CATSSSPGEQFF
TRBD2	few	TRBV6-2/TRBV6-3	TRBJ2-1	TGTGCCAGCAGTTACGCTTCATCTAGCGGGGGAGATAACAATGAGCAGTTCTTC	CASSYASSSGGDNNEQFF
-	many	TRBV20-1	TRBJ1-2	TGCAGTGCTAGATATAGGGTAGTATATGGCTACACCTTC	CSARYRVVYGYTF
-	few	TRBV20-1	TRBJ2-7	TGCAGTGCTCGGGGACTGAGATCCTACGAGCAGTACTTC	CSARGLRSYEQYF
TRBD2	-	TRBV20-1	TRBJ2-7	TGCAGTGCTAGCTTGACTAGCGGCACCTACGAGCAGTACTTC	CSASLTSGTYEQYF
-	many	TRBV7-2	TRBJ2-3	TGTGCCAGCAGCGCCCAGACCACAGATACGCAGTATTTT	CASSAQTTDTQYF
-	-	TRBV7-6	TRBJ1-2	TGTGCCAGCAGCTCCGGACTGAATGGCTACACCTTC	CASSSGLNGYTF
TRBD1	-	TRBV6-6	TRBJ1-1	TGTGCCAGCGGTCTGACAGGGGAGACTGAAGCTTTCTTT	CASGLTGETEAFF
-	few	TRBV27	TRBJ2-1	TGTGCCAGCAGTCCCCAGGGACGTAACAATGAGCAGTTCTTC	CASSPQGRNNEQFF
-	once	TRBV4-1	TRBJ1-1	TGCGCCAGCAGCCAGGGGATGCGGGGTGACACTGAAGCTTTCTTT	CASSQGMRGDTEAFF
TRBD1	-	TRBV29-1	TRBJ2-3	TGCAGCGGTGAGACAGGGGAGTTTGATACGCAGTATTTT	CSGETGEFDTQYF
-	-	TRBV7-7	TRBJ2-2	TGTGCTAGCAGCCCGGGGTCAAGCACCGGGGAGCTGTTTTTT	CASSPGSSTGELFF
-	few	TRBV5-1	TRBJ2-4	TGCGCCAGCAGCTCGGAGGGGGACATTCAGTACTTC	CASSSEGDIQYF
-	-	TRBV20-1	TRBJ2-5	TGCAGTGCAAAACCTGTGGTGTTGGCAGAGACCCAGTACTTC	CSAKPVVLAETQYF
-	few	TRBV7-9	TRBJ1-4	TGTGCCAGCAGCCGGACAGATGAAAAACTGTTTTTT	CASSRTDEKLFF
-	-	TRBV7-9	TRBJ2-7	TGTGCCAGCGACATCGGCTCACACTACGAGCAGTACTTC	CASDIGSHYEQYF
-	-	TRBV5-1	TRBJ2-1	TGCGCCAGCACCCCCCCCCAAAGTAGAAATGAGCAGTTCTTC	CASTPPQSRNEQFF
TRBD1	few	TRBV9	TRBJ2-3	TGTGCCAGCAGCGTAGGGACAGGGGGCCCAGATACGCAGTATTTT	CASSVGTGGPDTQYF
-	few	TRBV7-8	TRBJ1-1	TGTGCCAGCAGCTTATGGGGGCAGGTCACTGAAGCTTTCTTT	CASSLWGQVTEAFF
-	-	TRBV7-9	TRBJ1-1	TGTGCCAGCAGGGAGGGGGTGACTGAAGCTTTCTTT	CASREGVTEAFF
-	-	TRBV4-1	TRBJ1-1	TGCGCCAGCAGCCAAGACAGAGACGGCACCCTGAACACTGAAGCTTTCTTT	CASSQDRDGTLNTEAFF
-	-	TRBV6-2/TRBV6-3	TRBJ1-5	TGTGCCAGCCGTCAGACCCATTCTAGATGGCCCCAGCATTTT	CASRQTHSRWPQHF
-	few	TRBV9	TRBJ2-5	TGTGCCAGCAGCGAGGCAGGAGCGAGAGAGACCCAGTACTTC	CASSEAGARETQYF
-	-	TRBV2	TRBJ2-7	TGTGCCAGCAGGTCCGGCTCCCGACCCTCCTACGAGCAGTACTTC	CASRSGSRPSYEQYF
-	few	TRBV2	TRBJ2-7	TGTGCCAGCAGTGATGAGGTCCGGAGGTACGAGCAGTACTTC	CASSDEVRRYEQYF
TRBD2	-	TRBV5-1	TRBJ2-3	TGCGCCAGCAGGGCCTTCAGCGGGGGGGCTGGAGGTACGCAGTATTTT	CASRAFSGGAGGTQYF
-	-	TRBV4-1	TRBJ1-1	TGCGCCAGCAGCCAAGGAGACACTGAAGCTTTCTTT	CASSQGDTEAFF
TRBD1	few	TRBV6-5	TRBJ1-1	TGTGCCAGCAGTTACCCCGGACAGGGGGGAGAAGCTTTCTTT	CASSYPGQGGEAFF
TRBD1	-	TRBV4-1	TRBJ1-1	TGCGCCAGCAGCCAAGTGGACAGGGTGAACACTGAAGCTTTCTTT	CASSQVDRVNTEAFF
-	few	TRBV6-5	TRBJ1-1	TGTGCCAGCAGTGTTGAGACACAGATGAACACTGAAGCTTTCTTT	CASSVETQMNTEAFF
TRBD2	-	TRBV7-6	TRBJ2-3	TGTGCCAGCAGTCCTACTAGCGGCGGCGGGGATACGCAGTATTTT	CASSPTSGGGDTQYF
-	-	TRBV29-1	TRBJ2-7	TGCAGCGTTCGTCAAGGTTTCGAGCAGTACTTC	CSVRQGFEQYF
-	-	TRBV5-1	TRBJ1-2	TGCGCCAGCAGCTGGACCGGGGGGCAGAGCTATGGCTACACCTTC	CASSWTGGQSYGYTF
-	-	TRBV6-6	TRBJ2-7	TGTGCCACCGACAGTGGCTTAAACTACGAGCAGTACTTC	CATDSGLNYEQYF
-	-	TRBV5-5	TRBJ1-1	TGTGCCAGCAGCTTGTCTACAGAGAACACTGAAGCTTTCTTT	CASSLSTENTEAFF
TRBD1	few	TRBV12-3/TRBV12-4	TRBJ2-1	TGTGCCAGCAGTGAAAGGACAGGGTGGCCTAATGAGCAGTTCTTC	CASSERTGWPNEQFF
TRBD1	few	TRBV7-9	TRBJ1-2	TGTGCCAGCAGCTTCGGGACAGGGGGCTTTGGCTACACCTTC	CASSFGTGGFGYTF
-	few	TRBV7-9	TRBJ2-7	TGTGCCAGCAGCTCACCGATTTCCCCGCAGTACTTC	CASSSPISPQYF
-	once	TRBV18	TRBJ1-1	TGTGCCAGCTCCCCCAAATACACTGAAGCTTTCTTT	CASSPKYTEAFF
-	many	TRBV20-1	TRBJ2-7	TGCAGTGCCCGGCAGGGGGGCTACGAGCAGTACTTC	CSARQGGYEQYF
-	few	TRBV28	TRBJ1-1	TGTGCCAGCAGTCCGGGACTTGGGGCTTTCTTT	CASSPGLGAFF
TRBD1	-	TRBV5-4	TRBJ2-3	TGTGCCAGCAGCTCAACAGGGGTTCCAGATACGCAGTATTTT	CASSSTGVPDTQYF